This TCR beta chain came from a study of memory CD4+ T cells and cytomegalovirus serostatus. Germline loops: CDR1 SQVTM, CDR2 ANQGSEA. The V gene lost 5 bases and the J gene lost 2 bases, with 14 bases spanning the gap. This CDR3 is 14 amino acids long. Single viable CD3+CD4+CD8-CD45RO+ cells were sorted as the memory CD4+ T cells. Using immunoSEQ multiplex PCR, the repertoire was profiled, and TCRdb retains in-frame clones only, with some absent. The data show roughly 49,000 clones, 82% seen once. The rearrangement links TRBV29-1 to TRBJ2-3; D not resolved. This clonotype was sampled from an adult in good health and CMV-seronegative. Sequences were obtained from memory CD4+ T cells from blood. CDR3 sequence: CSVSGQLITDTQYF. CDR3 DNA sequence: TGCAGCGTTTCTGGTCAATTAATCACAGATACGCAGTATTTT.